The 31 T cell receptor beta chains presented below share a single source sample, sequenced in a study of shared clonotypes between healthy human individuals. The assay was immunoSEQ multiplex PCR, and TCRdb's table has in-frame clones only and misses some. The table records 750,000 to 1,000,000 clones, 80% to 95% of them present only once. Naive CD8 cells lacked CD45RO and underwent positive selection for CCR7, leaving out terminally differentiated effector memory CD45RA+ cells. Sequencing input: naive CD8+ T cells sorted from blood. These receptor sequences come from a man aged 25 to 40 in good health.

The genes are TRBV11-1 and TRBJ2-7; 7 bases are shared with TRBD1. This CDR3 region has 12 residues. Trimming took 4 bases from V and 6 from J; bases not matched to a gene: 3. Germline values: CDR1 SGHAT, CDR2 FQDESV (reference sequence). CDR3 sequence: CASSSTGVEQYF. In DNA, the CDR3 is TGTGCCAGCAGCTCTACAGGGGTCGAGCAGTACTTC.

The V gene is TRBV19, the J gene TRBJ2-7; no reliable D call. Germline lookup yields CDR1 LNHDA and CDR2 SQIVND (reference sequence). V lost 5 bases and J lost 2, with 13 bases in between. This CDR3 is 14 amino acids long. The CDR3, as DNA: TGTGCCAGTAGTTCCTGGCTGAGTCCCTACGAGCAGTACTTC. Translating it yields CASSSWLSPYEQYF.

The chain has TRBV4-1 and TRBJ2-7; 9 positions agree with TRBD1. With V trimmed by 3 bases and J by 0 bases, 6 bases remained unmatched. There are 16 residues in the CDR3. The V gene's germline CDR1 is MGHRA and CDR2 YSYEKL. CDR3 sequence reads: CASSQQTGGGSYEQYF. CDR3 bases: TGCGCCAGCAGCCAGCAGACAGGGGGTGGCTCCTACGAGCAGTACTTC.

This chain joins TRBV7-3 and TRBJ2-7; maybe TRBD2 (5 bases). The CDR3 is made up of 14 amino acids. CDR1 SGHTA and CDR2 FQGTGA come from the germline V gene. Deletions cut 2 bases from V and 5 bases from J, with 13 bases between. CDR3 DNA sequence: TGTGCCAGCAGCTTATCAGGTGGAGGAAACGAGCAGTACTTC. Translated: CASSLSGGGNEQYF.

The genes are TRBV6-6 and TRBJ2-7, with D perhaps assigned TRBD1 or TRBD2 (5 bases each). The V end lost 1 base, the J end lost 2 bases, and 15 bases lay between the germline ends. The CDR3 spans 16 residues. Per the germline V gene, CDR1 is MNHNY and CDR2 is SVGAGI (reference sequence). For the CDR3, the DNA is TGTGCCAGCAGTTACTTTTTGGGGGACGGCGCCTACGAGCAGTACTTC. As protein: CASSYFLGDGAYEQYF.

The V and J genes are TRBV11-2 and TRBJ2-7; D not resolved. V was trimmed by 0 bases and J by 7 bases, leaving 16 bases between them. The CDR3 totals 15 residues. Germline assignment: CDR1 SGHAT and CDR2 FQNNGV. The CDR3 DNA follows: TGTGCCAGCAGCTTAGATCCCACTGCGGTAAGGGAGCAGTACTTC. This encodes CASSLDPTAVREQYF. The whole variable domain, filled in from reference TRBV11-2 and TRBJ2-7, reads EAGVAQSPRYKIIEKRQSVAFWCNPISGHATLYWYQQILGQGPKLLIQFQNNGVVDDSQLPKDRFSAERLKGVDSTLKIQPAKLEDSAVYLCASSLDPTAVREQYFGPGTRLTVT.

The chain combines TRBV10-1 with TRBJ2-3; either TRBD1 or TRBD2 may supply D (6 bases each). Per the germline V gene, CDR1 is WNHNN and CDR2 is SYGVQD (reference sequence). V lost 6 bases to trimming and J lost 2 bases, with 9 bases between them. The CDR3 contains 13 residues. CDR3 residues: CASSRGLTDTQYF. For the CDR3, the DNA is TGCGCCAGCAGCAGGGGACTCACAGATACGCAGTATTTT.

The chain recombines TRBV9 with TRBJ2-3, with D perhaps matching TRBD2 (5 bases). The CDR3 sequence is 14 residues long. Germline V gives CDR1 SGDLS, CDR2 YYNGEE. Trimming pared 3 bases from V and 0 bases from J, leaving 8 bases between. CDR3 bases: TGTGCCAGCAGCGGGCGGACTAGCACAGATACGCAGTATTTT. Its protein is CASSGRTSTDTQYF. Together with reference TRBV9 and TRBJ2-3, the CDR3 gives the full variable domain: DSGVTQTPKHLITATGQRVTLRCSPRSGDLSVYWYQQSLDQGLQFLIQYYNGEERAKGNILERFSAQQFPDLHSELNLSSLELGDSALYFCASSGRTSTDTQYFGPGTRLTVL.

J is TRBJ2-3 and V is TRBV6-5; no definite D call. The CDR3 contains 13 residues. Between the trimmed V and J ends, which lost 3 bases and 6 bases, there was a span of 10 bases. Germline V lookup: CDR1 MNHEY, CDR2 SVGAGI. The CDR3 region has the DNA TGTGCCAGCAGTTATTCAGGTTTCGATACGCAGTATTTT. This translates into CASSYSGFDTQYF.

The chain employs TRBV18 and TRBJ1-5; TRBD1 agrees at 9 bases. Unmatched junction bases numbered 10, after V lost 8 bases and J lost 2 bases. CDR1 is KGHSH and CDR2 is LQKENI in the germline V gene. The CDR3 has 16 amino acids. CDR3 DNA sequence: TGTGCCAGCCGGGGACAGGGAGATTATCGCAATCAGCCCCAGCATTTT. Amino acid sequence: CASRGQGDYRNQPQHF.

As regards this clone: The same CDR3 can be traced to other DNA sequences in this sample. This rearrangement joins TRBV6-5 to TRBJ1-5, with unresolved D. The length of the CDR3 is 14 residues. The germline V and J ends were trimmed by 0 bases and 5 bases, with 8 bases remaining between them. Germline CDR1 MNHEY, CDR2 SVGAGI. In nucleotides, the CDR3 is TGTGCCAGCAGTTACTCACACAGTGATCAGCCCCAGCATTTT. Its protein is CASSYSHSDQPQHF.

This clone was detected once. This rearrangement joins TRBV4-3 to TRBJ2-3; D may be TRBD1 (5 bases). Trimming removed 1 base at V and 3 bases at J, with 11 bases between. The CDR3 is 15 amino acids. Germline V gene lookup returns CDR1 LGHNA and CDR2 YSLEER. The CDR3 loop is CASSQGFSGTDTQYF. The DNA for the CDR3 is TGCGCCAGCAGCCAAGGATTTTCAGGGACAGATACGCAGTATTTT.

The chain links TRBV28 to TRBJ2-2; D not certain. Germline-derived CDR1 and CDR2 are MDHEN and SYDVKM. The CDR3 consists of 12 residues. Trimming left V 6 bases short and J 3 bases short, with 5 bases between. CDR3: CASRIYTGELFF. The CDR3, as DNA: TGTGCCAGCAGAATATACACCGGGGAGCTGTTTTTT.

The chain recombines TRBV28 with TRBJ2-7, with 13 bases fitting TRBD2. V dropped 10 bases and J dropped 3; count of bases not matched to a gene: 9. The length of the CDR3 is 15 residues. Looked up from germline, CDR1 is MDHEN and CDR2 is SYDVKM. This CDR3 reads CAITSGRASSYEQYF. Here the CDR3 DNA reads TGTGCCATCACTAGCGGGAGGGCCTCGAGCTACGAGCAGTACTTC.

The chain uses TRBV6-1 and TRBJ2-3; TRBD2 might be the D (6 bases). The CDR3 runs to 12 residues. The germline V gene encodes CDR1 MNHNS and CDR2 SASEGT. V dropped 8 bases and J dropped 7 bases, with 13 bases sitting between them. As DNA, the CDR3 is TGTGCCAGCCCAGCGGGCGACAATACGCAGTATTTT. It encodes CASPAGDNTQYF.

This clone was detected once. The gene calls are TRBV7-2 and TRBJ2-1; D is undetermined. The CDR3 runs 13 residues. Germline CDR1 is SGHTA and CDR2 is FQGNSA. Trimming removed 7 bases from V and 8 bases from J, with 15 bases in between. The CDR3 DNA sequence: TGTGCCAGCACCAAGCTCCGGTTGGATGAGCAGTTCTTC. Its protein is CASTKLRLDEQFF.

The gene calls are TRBV4-3 and TRBJ2-1; 10 positions agree with TRBD1. The CDR3 covers 15 residues. J lost 4 bases, V lost 10 bases, and 10 bases had no gene match. CDR1 LGHNA and CDR2 YSLEER come from the germline V gene. The CDR3 DNA is TGCGCCACAGCACTCGGGACAGGGGTTTACAATGAGCAGTTCTTC. Residues: CATALGTGVYNEQFF.

The genes are TRBV18 and TRBJ2-7; D uncertain. Per the germline V gene, CDR1 is KGHSH and CDR2 is LQKENI. V was cut by 5 bases and J by 1 base, with 24 bases left in between. The CDR3 sequence is 18 residues long. For the CDR3, the DNA is TGTGCCAGCTCAGCCGTCAGAATTCGGGTCGGTCTTTCCTACGAGCAGTACTTC. As protein: CASSAVRIRVGLSYEQYF.

The V and J genes are TRBV27 and TRBJ2-3, with no clear D. V was pared by 8 bases and J by 5 bases, with 8 bases between. Germline V gives CDR1 MNHEY, CDR2 SMNVEV (reference sequence). The CDR3 spans 11 residues. The CDR3 DNA reads TGTGCCAGCTCCGCGGAAGATACGCAGTATTTT. It translates to CASSAEDTQYF.

The V gene is TRBV7-9, the J gene TRBJ2-7, with D hard to call. The CDR3 totals 14 residues. Germline assignment: CDR1 SEHNR and CDR2 FQNEAQ (reference sequence). V was clipped by 3 bases and J by 3 bases, with 12 bases between them. CDR3 loop: CASSFIMEGYEQYF. The CDR3 DNA is TGTGCCAGCAGCTTTATCATGGAAGGCTACGAGCAGTACTTC.

The chain is built from TRBV11-2 and TRBJ2-2, with D unresolved. Trimming took 1 base from V and 6 from J, leaving 6 bases between them. The CDR3 runs to 13 residues. Germline V CDR1 and CDR2: SGHAT, FQNNGV. This CDR3 is CASSLGSAGELFF. The DNA of the CDR3 is TGTGCCAGCAGCTTAGGATCGGCCGGGGAGCTGTTTTTT.

CDR3 sequence (DNA): TGTGCCAGCAGCTTGGGTGGGACAGGGAGGACTGAAGCTTTCTTT. Translated, it gives CASSLGGTGRTEAFF. The chain uses TRBV5-5 and TRBJ1-1; 9 bases match TRBD1. Germline V gene data show CDR1 as SGHKS and CDR2 as YYEKEE (reference sequence). Trimming took 0 bases from V and 5 from J; bases not matched to a gene: 5. The CDR3 has 15 residues. Variable domain in full (rest from reference TRBV5-5 and TRBJ1-1): DAGVTQSPTHLIKTRGQQVTLRCSPISGHKSVSWYQQVLGQGPQFIFQYYEKEERGRGNFPDRFSARQFPNYSSELNVNALLLGDSALYLCASSLGGTGRTEAFFGQGTRLTVV.

The chain recombines TRBV7-9 with TRBJ2-1, with a tentative D call TRBD2 (5 bases). The V end lost 5 bases, the J end lost 3 bases, and 17 bases lay between the germline ends. The CDR3 contains 16 residues. Germline V gene lookup returns CDR1 SEHNR and CDR2 FQNEAQ (reference sequence). The CDR3 DNA reads as TGTGCCAGCAGCCCCCCCGAAGGGAGTGTCTACAATGAGCAGTTCTTC. Its protein product is CASSPPEGSVYNEQFF.

The chain links TRBV11-2 to TRBJ2-7, with no clear D. Trimming cost V 5 bases and J 3 bases, with 17 bases left between them. Looked up from germline, CDR1 is SGHAT and CDR2 is FQNNGV. The CDR3 has 15 amino acids. CDR3 DNA: TGTGCCAGCAGCCCCAACGGGCGCAGGTACTACGAGCAGTACTTC. Translating gives CASSPNGRRYYEQYF.

The V gene is TRBV5-1, the J gene TRBJ2-2; D perhaps matches TRBD1 (6 bases). Germline CDR1 is SGHRS and CDR2 is YFSETQ. The CDR3 loop spans 18 amino acids. V dropped 6 bases and J dropped 5 bases, with 26 bases sitting between them. The CDR3 DNA follows: TGCGCCAGCACCCCGGCCGAGAACCAGGGGATCGGAACCGGGGAGCTGTTTTTT. Its translation: CASTPAENQGIGTGELFF.

The chain links TRBV6-5 to TRBJ2-5, with 7 bases aligning to TRBD1. Germline loops: CDR1 MNHEY, CDR2 SVGAGI. The CDR3 consists of 16 residues. The trim removed 2 bases at V and 2 bases at J, leaving 8 bases unmatched. The CDR3 region is CASSYLHGQEQETQYF. The CDR3 DNA is TGTGCCAGCAGTTACCTTCATGGACAGGAACAAGAGACCCAGTACTTC.

The chain uses TRBV18 and TRBJ2-1; D gene ambiguous. The V and J ends lost 3 bases and 9 bases respectively, with 9 bases between them. The CDR3 sequence is 12 residues long. The germline V gene has CDR1 KGHSH and CDR2 LQKENI. The CDR3 loop is CASSPIDPEQFF. For the CDR3, the DNA is TGTGCCAGCTCACCTATCGACCCTGAGCAGTTCTTC.

The V gene is TRBV5-6, the J gene TRBJ1-1; D gene uncertain. The germline CDR1 and CDR2 sequences are SGHDT and YYEEEE. The V and J ends lost 0 bases and 2 bases respectively, with 5 bases between them. The CDR3 runs to 13 residues. The CDR3 loop is CASSLGINTEAFF. CDR3 nucleotide sequence: TGTGCCAGCAGCTTGGGTATCAACACTGAAGCTTTCTTT.

V and J are TRBV27 and TRBJ2-1, with TRBD2 matching over 7 bases. V lost 3 bases to trimming and J lost 3 bases; unmatched junction nucleotides: 5. The germline CDR1 and CDR2 sequences are MNHEY and SMNVEV (reference sequence). The length of the CDR3 is 15 residues. This chain's CDR3 is CASSLKTSDYNEQFF. The CDR3 DNA is TGTGCCAGCAGTTTGAAAACTAGCGACTACAATGAGCAGTTCTTC.

The rearrangement joins TRBV28 to TRBJ1-2; D uncertain. The CDR3 sequence is 13 residues long. Per the germline V gene, CDR1 is MDHEN and CDR2 is SYDVKM. V was cut by 5 bases and J by 8 bases, with 15 bases left in between. This chain's CDR3 is CASSLDPSPGYTF. Written as DNA, the CDR3 is TGTGCCAGCAGTCTGGATCCTTCTCCAGGCTACACCTTC.

This clone was recorded once. This chain uses TRBV28 with TRBJ1-1; 11 bases line up with TRBD1. CDR3 length: 15 amino acids. J lost 4 bases, V lost 3 bases, and 4 bases had no gene match. Germline loops: CDR1 MDHEN, CDR2 SYDVKM. The CDR3 reads CASSFRDRGTTEAFF. DNA for the CDR3: TGTGCCAGCAGTTTTAGGGACAGGGGGACCACTGAAGCTTTCTTT. The full variable domain, completed using reference TRBV28 and TRBJ1-1, is DVKVTQSSRYLVKRTGEKVFLECVQDMDHENMFWYRQDPGLGLRLIYFSYDVKMKEKGDIPEGYSVSREKKERFSLILESASTNQTSMYLCASSFRDRGTTEAFFGQGTRLTVV.